The 30 T cell receptor beta chains presented below share a single source sample, sequenced in a study of blood T cell repertoires in COVID-19 (dated by TCRdb to about 2020). Libraries came from the immunoSEQ multiplex PCR assay. The clones in this table, taken by TCRdb from immuneACCESS, are in-frame only. Not every clone is retained; where verified, under half of the shortfall comes from an unresolved V gene, and the cause of the rest is unknown. Counted in this sample were about 220,000 clones; approximately 79% of them appeared once. 4.5% to 5.5% of the sample is in the top ten clones. What was sequenced was peripheral blood. The source is a human donor in a cohort sampled during active COVID-19.

This clone was picked up one time. This rearrangement joins TRBV28 to TRBJ1-4; D is undetermined. The V end was cut by 6 bases, the J end by 4 bases, with 12 bases between. Looked up from germline, CDR1 is MDHEN and CDR2 is SYDVKM. The CDR3 consists of 14 residues. The CDR3 sequence is CASREGGLNEKLFF. The CDR3 nucleotides are TGTGCCAGCAGAGAGGGCGGACTTAATGAAAAACTGTTTTTT.

The chain couples TRBV5-3 to TRBJ2-1, with 10 nucleotides matching TRBD2. TRBV5-3 falls under the ORF class, with uncertain function. After removal of 7 bases from V and 0 bases from J, the junction contained 16 bases not matched to a gene. This CDR3 has 19 residues. The CDR3 loop is CARGQTGTSVTPSYNEQFF. The CDR3 bases are TGTGCCAGAGGTCAAACCGGGACTAGCGTTACACCCTCCTACAATGAGCAGTTCTTC.

This clone was counted a few times. The chain has TRBV9 and TRBJ2-1; D possibly corresponds to TRBD1 (5 bases). The V gene's germline CDR1 is SGDLS and CDR2 YYNGEE. V was pared by 3 bases and J by 6 bases, with 10 bases between. This CDR3 region has 13 residues. The CDR3 loop is CASSAGHSNEQFF. CDR3 nucleotide sequence: TGTGCCAGCAGCGCCGGACACTCCAATGAGCAGTTCTTC. Full variable domain (rest looked up from reference TRBV9 and TRBJ2-1): DSGVTQTPKHLITATGQRVTLRCSPRSGDLSVYWYQQSLDQGLQFLIQYYNGEERAKGNILERFSAQQFPDLHSELNLSSLELGDSALYFCASSAGHSNEQFFGPGTRLTVL.

V usage is TRBV6-2 or TRBV6-3 and J usage is TRBJ2-1, with TRBD2 matching over 12 bases. CDR1 is MNHEY and CDR2 is SVGEGT in the germline V gene. CDR3 length: 15 residues. J was trimmed by 5 bases and V by 5 bases; bases with no gene match: 4. CDR3 sequence (DNA): TGTGCCAGCAGTATCGGACTAGCGGGGAACAATGAGCAGTTCTTC. This sequence encodes CASSIGLAGNNEQFF.

The genes are TRBV2 and TRBJ2-3; 7 bases agree with TRBD2. Germline CDR1 and CDR2: SNHLY and FYNNEI. Germline trimming cut 6 bases from V and 4 bases from J; bases unmatched to any gene: 16. This CDR3 region has 17 residues. The CDR3 spells CASSFGEGLRESDTQYF. CDR3 sequence (DNA): TGTGCCAGCAGCTTCGGGGAGGGCCTTCGGGAATCAGATACGCAGTATTTT.

The chain combines TRBV7-9 with TRBJ1-1; D perhaps matches TRBD1 (5 bases). V was cut by 2 bases and J by 4 bases, with 17 bases left in between. In germline, CDR1 is SEHNR, CDR2 FQNEAQ (reference sequence). The CDR3 consists of 16 residues. The CDR3 is CASSLMFGGVGTEAFF. CDR3 in DNA: TGTGCCAGCAGCTTAATGTTCGGGGGGGTTGGCACTGAAGCTTTCTTT.

V usage is TRBV9 and J usage is TRBJ1-2; D is perhaps TRBD1 (5 bases). The V and J ends lost 4 bases and 4 bases respectively, with 17 bases between them. CDR3 length: 15 residues. Germline CDR1 and CDR2: SGDLS and YYNGEE. CDR3 in amino acids: CASSPVGGGSYGYTF. CDR3 bases: TGTGCCAGCAGCCCCGTGGGGGGTGGAAGCTATGGCTACACCTTC.

The chain has TRBV5-5 and TRBJ2-7; 10 bases map to TRBD1. Germline CDR1 and CDR2: SGHKS and YYEKEE (reference sequence). V lost 4 bases and J lost 6; bases outside the gene matches: 7. This CDR3 contains 14 residues. DNA for the CDR3: TGTGCCAGCAGCACCGGGACAGGGGACAGCGAGCAGTACTTC. Amino acids: CASSTGTGDSEQYF.

The V and J genes are TRBV28 and TRBJ1-1; 7 bases fit TRBD1. CDR1 is MDHEN and CDR2 is SYDVKM in the germline V gene. The CDR3 has 14 residues. The V segment lost 2 bases and the J segment 5 bases; nucleotides outside the gene matches: 5. CDR3: CASSLGGGQTEAFF. Written as DNA, the CDR3 is TGTGCCAGCAGTTTAGGAGGGGGCCAGACTGAAGCTTTCTTT.

V usage is TRBV15 and J usage is TRBJ1-5; D remains ambiguous. From germline, CDR1 is LNHNV and CDR2 YYDKDF (reference sequence). CDR3 length equals 15 residues. V was pared by 0 bases and J by 1 base, with 7 bases between. CDR3 sequence reads: CATSRDPGSNQPQHF. The CDR3 DNA reads TGTGCCACCAGCAGAGATCCGGGGAGCAATCAGCCCCAGCATTTT.

This clone has more than one count but fewer than ten. The chain is built from TRBV9 and TRBJ2-2, with D hard to call. The CDR3 consists of 13 residues. Trimming took 3 bases from V and 4 from J, leaving 7 bases between them. Germline V gene sequence: CDR1 SGDLS, CDR2 YYNGEE. The CDR3 loop reads CASSDPGTGELFF. In nucleotides, the CDR3 is TGTGCCAGCAGCGATCCCGGCACCGGGGAGCTGTTTTTT. Variable domain in full (rest from reference TRBV9 and TRBJ2-2): DSGVTQTPKHLITATGQRVTLRCSPRSGDLSVYWYQQSLDQGLQFLIQYYNGEERAKGNILERFSAQQFPDLHSELNLSSLELGDSALYFCASSDPGTGELFFGEGSRLTVL.

This rearrangement joins TRBV29-1 to TRBJ2-7; 10 nucleotides agree with TRBD2. Germline V gene data show CDR1 as SQVTM and CDR2 as ANQGSEA. V trimming: 8 bases; J trimming: 0 bases; junction bases outside the gene matches: 16. The CDR3 runs 17 residues. The CDR3 sequence is CSIFTVLAGPNSYEQYF. In nucleotides, the CDR3 is TGCAGCATCTTCACCGTACTAGCGGGACCGAACTCCTACGAGCAGTACTTC.

The gene calls are TRBV5-1 and TRBJ2-5, with 11 nucleotides matching TRBD2. Germline trimming cut 0 bases from V and 4 bases from J; bases unmatched to any gene: 8. There are 17 residues in the CDR3. Germline V gene sequence: CDR1 SGHRS, CDR2 YFSETQ. The CDR3 loop is CASSLALAGGSVETQYF. The CDR3 bases are TGCGCCAGCAGCTTGGCGCTAGCGGGAGGATCGGTAGAGACCCAGTACTTC.

The V call is TRBV4-3, the J call TRBJ1-1, with D hard to call. Trimming removed 4 bases from V and 0 bases from J, with 12 bases in between. Germline V gene lookup returns CDR1 LGHNA and CDR2 YSLEER. CDR3 length: 15 amino acids. The CDR3 bases are TGCGCCAGCAGCCCAGGTAAGAGGGTGAACACTGAAGCTTTCTTT. It yields the protein CASSPGKRVNTEAFF.

Remarks on this clone: The same CDR3 can be traced to other DNA sequences in this sample. The chain uses TRBV7-9 and TRBJ2-3; D not certain. This CDR3 comprises 12 residues. The V end was cut by 1 base, the J end by 6 bases, with 5 bases between. Germline loops: CDR1 SEHNR, CDR2 FQNEAQ (reference sequence). The CDR3 region is CASSLERDTQYF. CDR3 nucleotide sequence: TGTGCCAGCAGCTTAGAGAGGGATACGCAGTATTTT.

This clone was seen only a few times. This chain links TRBV30 with TRBJ1-5; TRBD1 agrees at 10 bases. V lost 6 bases to trimming and J lost 4 bases; unmatched junction nucleotides: 3. Germline V gene data show CDR1 as GTSNPN and CDR2 as SVGIG (reference sequence). The CDR3 is made up of 13 amino acids. CDR3 sequence (DNA): TGTGCCTGCGGGGACAGGGGAAATCAGCCCCAGCATTTT. This codes for CACGDRGNQPQHF.

This chain joins TRBV29-1 and TRBJ2-2, with 10 positions matching TRBD1. The germline V gene encodes CDR1 SQVTM and CDR2 ANQGSEA. CDR3 length: 15 amino acids. V lost 6 bases to trimming and J lost 5 bases; unmatched junction nucleotides: 9. The CDR3 DNA reads as TGCAGCGTCCGCAGGGACAGGGGCTCTACCGGGGAGCTGTTTTTT. Its translation: CSVRRDRGSTGELFF.

V and J are TRBV18 and TRBJ2-5; D unclear. V gave up 1 base and J gave up 2 bases, with 8 bases separating them. CDR3 size: 14 residues. From germline, CDR1 is KGHSH and CDR2 LQKENI. The CDR3 loop reads CASSPRELQETQYF. In DNA form, the CDR3 reads TGTGCCAGCTCACCACGAGAACTACAAGAGACCCAGTACTTC. Filled out from reference TRBV18 and TRBJ2-5, the complete variable domain reads NAGVMQNPRHLVRRRGQEARLRCSPMKGHSHVYWYRQLPEEGLKFMVYLQKENIIDESGMPKERFSAEFPKEGPSILRIQQVVRGDSAAYFCASSPRELQETQYFGPGTRLLVL.

The V call is TRBV4-1, the J call TRBJ2-3, with 9 bases that match TRBD2. This CDR3 has 18 amino acids. Germline-derived CDR1 and CDR2 are MGHRA and YSYEKL. V lost 1 base, J lost 1 base, and 9 bases stayed unmatched. The CDR3 region has the DNA TGCGCCAGCAGCCAAGTTAGCGGGAGAATTCAGGGCACAGATACGCAGTATTTT. This encodes CASSQVSGRIQGTDTQYF.

The J gene is TRBJ2-7, the V gene TRBV29-1; TRBD1 matches at 10 bases. Germline V gene sequence: CDR1 SQVTM, CDR2 ANQGSEA. CDR3 length: 15 amino acids. V was clipped by 2 bases and J by 2 bases; unmatched bases: 6. CDR3 amino acids: CSVEFRDRGTYEQYF. Here the CDR3 DNA reads TGCAGCGTTGAATTCCGGGACAGGGGAACCTACGAGCAGTACTTC.

This clone has just a few counts. The rearrangement joins TRBV30 to TRBJ2-7; tentatively, D is TRBD2 (6 bases). Germline V gene data show CDR1 as GTSNPN and CDR2 as SVGIG (reference sequence). V was clipped by 2 bases and J by 4 bases, with 12 bases between them. The CDR3 loop spans 13 amino acids. CDR3 sequence (DNA): TGTGCCTGGAGTACCGGGAGTAGGTACGAGCAGTACTTC. It specifies CAWSTGSRYEQYF.

The rearrangement uses TRBV9 and TRBJ2-7, with 8 bases that match TRBD1. Trimming at V came to 4 bases and at J to 3 bases, leaving 9 bases not matched to a gene. The CDR3 extends over 15 amino acids. From germline, CDR1 is SGDLS and CDR2 YYNGEE. For the CDR3, the DNA is TGTGCCAGCAGCCCCCGACAGGGGAACTACTACGAGCAGTACTTC. Translation gives CASSPRQGNYYEQYF.

CDR3 in DNA: TGTGCCAGCAGGAACAGGGTTCGACCAGACACAGATACGCAGTATTTT. Its protein product is CASRNRVRPDTDTQYF. The chain uses TRBV5-4 and TRBJ2-3; the D gene is possibly TRBD1 (6 bases). The CDR3 is made up of 16 amino acids. Deletions cut 5 bases from V and 2 bases from J, with 18 bases between. The germline V gene has CDR1 SGHNT and CDR2 YYREEE (reference sequence). Using reference TRBV5-4 and TRBJ2-3 for the parts outside the CDR3, the full variable domain is ETGVTQSPTHLIKTRGQQVTLRCSSQSGHNTVSWYQQALGQGPQFIFQYYREEENGRGNFPPRFSGLQFPNYSSELNVNALELDDSALYLCASRNRVRPDTDTQYFGPGTRLTVL.

This sequence joins TRBV19 and TRBJ2-7; 8 nucleotides match TRBD1. This CDR3 comprises 14 residues. J lost 5 bases, V lost 2 bases, and 5 bases had no gene match. The germline gives CDR1 LNHDA, CDR2 SQIVND (reference sequence). For the CDR3, the DNA is TGTGCCAGTAGTATATACACGACAGGGGACGAGCAGTACTTC. It specifies CASSIYTTGDEQYF.

The chain links TRBV5-5 to TRBJ2-5; 7 positions match TRBD1. V was pared by 4 bases and J by 4 bases, with 10 bases of the junction left unmatched. The CDR3 sequence is 15 residues long. CDR1 and CDR2 from the germline V gene are SGHKS and YYEKEE (reference sequence). CDR3 sequence: CASSRTVRQGETQYF. Here the CDR3 DNA reads TGTGCCAGCAGCCGGACTGTACGACAGGGAGAGACCCAGTACTTC.

The chain couples TRBV21-1 to TRBJ1-1; TRBD1, the table's D call, lacks a check against the DNA. TRBV21-1 is listed as a pseudogene. This CDR3 spans 14 amino acids. CDR3 in amino acids: CASSKGQSNTEAFF. In nucleotides, the CDR3 is TGTGCCAGCAGCAAAGGCCAGTCGAACACTGAAGCTTTCTTT.

The genes are TRBV14 and TRBJ2-7; D may be TRBD2 (7 bases). This CDR3 has 16 residues. The V end was cut by 3 bases, the J end by 0 bases, with 15 bases between. The germline V gene encodes CDR1 SGHDN and CDR2 FVKESK. The CDR3 loop is CASSHPSGTSSYEQYF. The CDR3 region has the DNA TGTGCCAGCAGCCATCCAAGCGGGACAAGCTCCTACGAGCAGTACTTC.

The chain couples TRBV7-8 to TRBJ2-7, with 9 positions matching TRBD2. This CDR3 is 14 amino acids long. J lost 4 bases, V lost 5 bases, and 6 bases had no gene match. Germline V gives CDR1 SGHVS, CDR2 FQNEAQ. The CDR3 here is CASSLSGGHYEQYF. Written as DNA, the CDR3 is TGTGCCAGCAGCCTTAGCGGGGGACATTACGAGCAGTACTTC.

This chain links TRBV4-3 with TRBJ2-3; 12 positions agree with TRBD1. The CDR3 loop spans 18 amino acids. V lost 6 bases to trimming and J lost 2 bases; unmatched junction nucleotides: 12. The germline gives CDR1 LGHNA, CDR2 YSLEER. CDR3 region: CASSPGTGGPWATDTQYF. The CDR3 DNA is TGCGCCAGCAGTCCTGGGACAGGGGGCCCGTGGGCCACAGATACGCAGTATTTT.

This clone has ten or more counts. This sample includes further DNA sequences coding for the same CDR3. The gene calls are TRBV28 and TRBJ2-7; D not resolved. Germline CDR1 is MDHEN and CDR2 is SYDVKM. CDR3 length: 11 amino acids. Deletions cut 5 bases from V and 3 bases from J, with 5 bases between. CDR3 sequence: CASSPYYEQYF. As DNA, the CDR3 is TGTGCCAGCAGTCCGTACTACGAGCAGTACTTC.